This T cell receptor beta chain derives from a study of cytomegalovirus exposure and HLA in healthy donors. The CDR3 is 15 amino acids. Germline values: CDR1 MNHEY, CDR2 SVGAGI. With 5 bases removed from V and 0 bases from J, the gap between germline ends came to 8 bases. Overall study findings and caveats: About 87% or about 30% of the time was how often most TCR beta V segments were productive, according to an earlier analysis. Excluded: some indistinguishable V segments such as TRBV6-2 and TRBV6-3.

The PCR used 60 Vbeta and 13 Jbeta primers. Sequenced by immunoSEQ multiplex PCR; TCRdb stores in-frame clones only, minus some. The table has a few hundred thousand clones, around 81% seen once. Points on this clone: Antigen: not known.

Sample: PBMCs. This receptor was taken from a woman aged 55-70 years in good health and CMV-seropositive. This rearrangement joins TRBV6-5 to TRBJ2-6; D uncertain. CDR3: CASSSGPSGANVLTF. The CDR3 region has the DNA TGTGCCAGCAGTAGTGGCCCCTCTGGGGCCAACGTCCTGACTTTC.